These 21 T cell receptor beta chains were sequenced from one sample in a study of T cell responses to AZD1222 COVID-19 vaccine. Assay: immunoSEQ multiplex PCR; the TCRdb copy retains only in-frame clones and omits some. The sample lists 150,000 or so clones; around 93% were seen once. Material: peripheral blood, obtained on day 0 of AZD1222 vaccination. The source of these receptors is an adult in good health.

In this sample, this clone turned up once. The chain employs TRBV12-3 or TRBV12-4 and TRBJ1-6, with unresolved D. The CDR3 runs to 13 residues. The ends were cut back, 3 bases at V and 9 bases at J, with 9 bases in the middle. This CDR3 is CASSLDGFSPLHF. In DNA, the CDR3 is TGTGCCAGCAGTTTGGACGGGTTTTCACCCCTCCACTTT.

The rearrangement joins TRBV7-9 to TRBJ1-1; D might be TRBD1 (5 bases). This CDR3 is 13 amino acids long. V lost 5 bases and J 6 bases, leaving 13 bases between the germline ends. Looked up from germline, CDR1 is SEHNR and CDR2 is FQNEAQ (reference sequence). The CDR3, as DNA: TGTGCCAGCAGCCCTGGGGGGATCGCTGAAGCTTTCTTT. Translated, it gives CASSPGGIAEAFF. Combining the CDR3 with reference TRBV7-9 and TRBJ1-1 gives the whole variable domain DTGVSQNPRHKITKRGQNVTFRCDPISEHNRLYWYRQTLGQGPEFLTYFQNEAQLEKSRLLSDRFSAERPKGSFSTLEIQRTEQGDSAMYLCASSPGGIAEAFFGQGTRLTVV.

The J gene is TRBJ2-1, the V gene TRBV6-2 or TRBV6-3; D not certain. Trimming removed 6 bases from V and 0 bases from J, with 9 bases in between. The CDR3 has 14 residues. In germline, CDR1 is MNHEY, CDR2 SVGEGT. CDR3 in DNA: TGTGCCAGCAGCCTCGAGCCCTCCTACAATGAGCAGTTCTTC. Translation gives CASSLEPSYNEQFF.

V is TRBV7-2 and J is TRBJ2-1; either TRBD1 or TRBD2 may fit D (5 bases each). CDR1 and CDR2 (germline): SGHTA, FQGNSA. Trimming shortened V by 2 bases and J by 6 bases, and 23 bases separated the two germline ends. The CDR3 is made up of 18 amino acids. CDR3 DNA: TGTGCCAGCAGCTTACGCCCCCTGTTGGCATGGGGACCCAATGAGCAGTTCTTC. As protein: CASSLRPLLAWGPNEQFF.

The chain joins TRBV10-1 to TRBJ2-7, with D perhaps matching TRBD1 or TRBD2 (5 bases each). Trimming took off 10 bases at V and 2 bases at J, with 24 bases between the two ends. Per germline, CDR1 WNHNN and CDR2 SYGVQD (reference sequence). This CDR3 is built from 16 residues. The CDR3 sequence is CAIPWGKRINTYEQYF. In nucleotides, the CDR3 is TGCGCCATCCCTTGGGGGAAAAGGATTAATACCTACGAGCAGTACTTC.

The CDR3 spells CASRTRDWDTGELFF. CDR3 DNA sequence: TGCGCCAGCCGGACTAGGGACTGGGACACCGGGGAGCTGTTTTTT. J is TRBJ2-2 and V is TRBV5-1; TRBD2 aligns across 7 bases. The CDR3 sequence is 15 residues long. Germline lookup yields CDR1 SGHRS and CDR2 YFSETQ. The J segment lost 3 bases and the V segment lost 7 bases, leaving 9 bases of the junction unmatched. The whole variable domain, filled in from reference TRBV5-1 and TRBJ2-2, reads KAGVTQTPRYLIKTRGQQVTLSCSPISGHRSVSWYQQTPGQGLQFLFEYFSETQRNKGNFPGRFSGRQFSNSRSEMNVSTLELGDSALYLCASRTRDWDTGELFFGEGSRLTVL.

The sample holds one count of this clone. This chain links TRBV2 with TRBJ1-4, with D possibly being TRBD1 (6 bases). The CDR3 extends over 14 amino acids. Trimming removed 6 bases at V and 5 bases at J, with 13 bases between. Looked up from germline, CDR1 is SNHLY and CDR2 is FYNNEI. The CDR3, as DNA: TGTGCCAGCAGGGGTGGGACACGAAATGAAAAACTGTTTTTT. The encoded protein is CASRGGTRNEKLFF.

This clone was counted a few times. This chain connects TRBV28 to TRBJ1-5, with D maybe TRBD1 (5 bases). Per the germline V gene, CDR1 is MDHEN and CDR2 is SYDVKM. Trimming shortened V by 7 bases and J by 7 bases, and 26 bases separated the two germline ends. The CDR3 has 17 amino acids. CDR3 nucleotide sequence: TGTGCCAGCACAGGGCGGGAAAAGAGGACGGCCAAGCAGCCCCAGCATTTT. Encoded protein: CASTGREKRTAKQPQHF.

The chain has TRBV19 and TRBJ2-7; perhaps TRBD2 as D (5 bases). Trimming left V 3 bases short and J 0 bases short, with 12 bases between. Germline loops: CDR1 LNHDA, CDR2 SQIVND (reference sequence). The CDR3 is made up of 15 amino acids. CDR3: CASSIRVDSSYEQYF. CDR3 nucleotide sequence: TGTGCCAGTAGTATCCGGGTGGACTCCTCCTACGAGCAGTACTTC.

The J gene is TRBJ1-1, the V gene TRBV28; 7 bases are a match to TRBD1. The V gene end was trimmed by 6 bases and the J gene end by 1 base; junction bases not matched to a gene: 8. Looked up from germline, CDR1 is MDHEN and CDR2 is SYDVKM. The CDR3 is made up of 15 amino acids. The CDR3 DNA reads as TGTGCCAGCAGGGACAGGTCAGACCGGAACACTGAAGCTTTCTTT. It encodes CASRDRSDRNTEAFF.

The gene calls are TRBV28 and TRBJ2-1, with a possible D match to TRBD2 (5 bases). Looked up from germline, CDR1 is MDHEN and CDR2 is SYDVKM. V lost 5 bases to trimming and J lost 6 bases, with 14 bases between them. There are 14 residues in the CDR3. In DNA, the CDR3 is TGTGCCAGCAGTCTGGGAGTGCCCGTCAATGAGCAGTTCTTC. This codes for CASSLGVPVNEQFF.

The table lists this clone with a few counts. The chain has TRBV5-4 and TRBJ1-2; 7 bases line up with TRBD1. The CDR3 consists of 16 residues. Trimming at V came to 3 bases and at J to 5 bases, leaving 13 bases not matched to a gene. Germline V gene sequence: CDR1 SGHNT, CDR2 YYREEE (reference sequence). This CDR3 is CASSSREGAERYGYTF. The CDR3 coding sequence is TGTGCCAGCAGCTCCCGCGAGGGGGCGGAGAGATATGGCTACACCTTC.

This clone came up once. The chain links TRBV29-1 to TRBJ1-2, with no clear D. Germline values: CDR1 SQVTM, CDR2 ANQGSEA. The CDR3 runs 10 residues. V was shortened by 7 bases and J by 3 bases, with 6 bases between the two germline ends. In DNA form, the CDR3 reads TGCAGCGCGGAGCACTATGGCTACACCTTC. Translated: CSAEHYGYTF.

This clone was detected only a few times. The chain recombines TRBV19 with TRBJ1-2; D unresolved. The CDR3 is 13 residues long. CDR1 is LNHDA and CDR2 is SQIVND in the germline V gene (reference sequence). Trimming shortened V by 1 base and J by 8 bases, and 11 bases separated the two germline ends. CDR3 DNA sequence: TGTGCCAGTAGTATAGGCGACAAGAGCGGCTACACCTTC. Translating gives CASSIGDKSGYTF.

V and J are TRBV18 and TRBJ1-2; D may be TRBD1 (5 bases). Germline-derived CDR1 and CDR2 are KGHSH and LQKENI. The CDR3 sequence is 15 residues long. V gave up 3 bases and J gave up 8 bases, with 19 bases separating them. The CDR3 DNA reads TGTGCCAGCTCACCCCCTGGACAAGGCAGCAGGGGCTACACCTTC. The encoded protein is CASSPPGQGSRGYTF.

V and J are TRBV30 and TRBJ1-2; D is ambiguous. The CDR3 loop spans 13 amino acids. V was clipped by 1 base and J by 3 bases, with 9 bases between them. Germline CDR1 GTSNPN, CDR2 SVGIG (reference sequence). The CDR3 DNA sequence: TGTGCCTGGAGTGATCGGCAGGACTATGGCTACACCTTC. Its translation: CAWSDRQDYGYTF.

The rearrangement uses TRBV5-6 and TRBJ1-1; TRBD1 matches at 9 bases. V lost 3 bases and J lost 4; bases outside the gene matches: 10. The germline gives CDR1 SGHDT, CDR2 YYEEEE. The CDR3 is 16 amino acids. CDR3 sequence reads: CASSSDHRGRFTEAFF. CDR3 in DNA: TGTGCCAGCAGCTCAGATCACAGGGGGCGGTTCACTGAAGCTTTCTTT.

V and J are TRBV10-3 and TRBJ2-7; 9 positions agree with TRBD2. V shed 4 bases and J 3 bases; nucleotides not matched to a gene: 1. CDR1 ENHRY and CDR2 SYGVKD come from the germline V gene. The CDR3 consists of 13 residues. For the CDR3, the DNA is TGTGCCATCAGTGGGACTAGCGTCTACGAGCAGTACTTC. Amino acids: CAISGTSVYEQYF.

The chain employs TRBV14 and TRBJ2-4; D unclear. The CDR3 loop spans 14 amino acids. The germline gives CDR1 SGHDN, CDR2 FVKESK. With 4 bases removed from V and 5 bases from J, the gap between germline ends came to 12 bases. The CDR3 DNA is TGTGCCAGCAGCCGGGCCGTATACCAAAACATTCAGTACTTC. Protein sequence: CASSRAVYQNIQYF.

V and J are TRBV7-3 and TRBJ2-5; D is unresolved. The ends were cut back, 8 bases at V and 4 bases at J, with 14 bases in the middle. The CDR3 extends over 13 amino acids. In germline, CDR1 is SGHTA, CDR2 FQGTGA. The CDR3 reads CASQQGVGETQYF. Written as DNA, the CDR3 is TGTGCCAGCCAGCAAGGTGTCGGAGAGACCCAGTACTTC.

This clone was observed a single time. V usage is TRBV19 and J usage is TRBJ1-2, with 9 bases lining up with TRBD1. The ends lost 4 bases at V and 5 bases at J; junction bases unmatched: 11. The CDR3 is 16 residues long. Germline CDR1 LNHDA, CDR2 SQIVND (reference sequence). This CDR3 reads CASSKDSGTGSYGYTF. CDR3 DNA sequence: TGTGCCAGTAGTAAAGATTCCGGGACAGGGTCATATGGCTACACCTTC.